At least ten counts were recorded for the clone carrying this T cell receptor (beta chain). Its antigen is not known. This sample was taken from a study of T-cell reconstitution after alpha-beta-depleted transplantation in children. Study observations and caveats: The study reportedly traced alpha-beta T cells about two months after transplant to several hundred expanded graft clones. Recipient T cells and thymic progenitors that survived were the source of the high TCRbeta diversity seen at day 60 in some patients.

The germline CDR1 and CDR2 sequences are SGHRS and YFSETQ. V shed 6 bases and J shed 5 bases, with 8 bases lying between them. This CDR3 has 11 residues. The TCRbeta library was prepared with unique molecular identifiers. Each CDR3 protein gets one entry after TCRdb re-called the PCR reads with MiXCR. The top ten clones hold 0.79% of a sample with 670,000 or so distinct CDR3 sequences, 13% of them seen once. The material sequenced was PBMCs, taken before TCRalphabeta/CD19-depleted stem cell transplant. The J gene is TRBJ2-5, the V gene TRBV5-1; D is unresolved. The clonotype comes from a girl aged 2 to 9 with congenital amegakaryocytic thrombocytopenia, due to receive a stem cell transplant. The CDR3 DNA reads TGCGCCAGCAAATTCGAGGAGACCCAGTACTTC. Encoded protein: CASKFEETQYF. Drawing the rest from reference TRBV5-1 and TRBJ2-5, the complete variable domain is KAGVTQTPRYLIKTRGQQVTLSCSPISGHRSVSWYQQTPGQGLQFLFEYFSETQRNKGNFPGRFSGRQFSNSRSEMNVSTLELGDSALYLCASKFEETQYFGPGTRLLVL.